The clone carrying this T cell receptor (beta chain) was counted a few times. The antigen remains undetermined. The sample belongs to a study of cytomegalovirus exposure and HLA in healthy donors. Background on the study: A prior analysis found fewer than 120 million unique TCR beta sequences from around 190 million T cells. Findings and limits, study-wide: Near-uniform donor sequencing depth was presumed by presence/absence analyses. In vitro confirmation showed three CMV-associated chains to be CMV antigen specific. With further analysis later on, most CMV-associated TCR beta chains appeared HLA-restricted.

V was pared by 9 bases and J by 2 bases, with 11 bases between. Germline V lookup: CDR1 MNHEY, CDR2 SVGAGI. This CDR3 is 13 amino acids long. PCR was performed using 60 Vbeta and 13 Jbeta primers. The data were produced by immunoSEQ multiplex PCR, yet TCRdb's version contains in-frame clones alone and is incomplete. Found here are approximately 90,000 clones, approximately 80% of them singletons; the top ten hold about 3.8%. This sequence joins TRBV6-5 and TRBJ1-3; tentative D call: TRBD1 (5 bases). The sequence came from a young man in good health and CMV-seronegative. Sequences were obtained from PBMCs. The CDR3 DNA reads TGTGCCAGTGTGTCAGGGACTGGAAACACCATATATTTT. Residues: CASVSGTGNTIYF.